Described below is a single T cell receptor (beta chain) sequence and its context. These data belong to a study of T cell changes during pregnancy in multiple sclerosis. This CDR3 is 17 amino acids long. The germline gives CDR1 MNHEY, CDR2 SMNVEV (reference sequence). V was pared by 3 bases and J by 8 bases, with 23 bases between. Produced via immunoSEQ multiplex PCR; TCRdb's table is partial and in-frame only. The table has fewer than 60,000 clones, approximately 95% seen once. The sequencing used CD8+ T cells from peripheral blood mononuclear cells, collected in the first trimester of pregnancy. The gene calls are TRBV27 and TRBJ2-1; tentative D call: TRBD1 (6 bases). The clonotype originates from a female donor with multiple sclerosis, enrolled in a pregnancy study. CDR3 residues: CASSFQPTGTPRDEQFF. As DNA, the CDR3 is TGTGCCAGCAGTTTCCAACCAACCGGGACACCCAGGGATGAGCAGTTCTTC.